Each of the 8 T cell receptor beta chains below was sequenced from the same sample in a study of cytomegalovirus exposure and HLA in healthy donors. Researchers ran the PCR with 60 Vbeta and 13 Jbeta primers. Some clones are missing from TCRdb's copy, which holds only in-frame ones; the method was immunoSEQ multiplex PCR. The repertoire has about 170,000 clones, 70% to 90% of them found once; the top ten carry about 0.77%. Sequenced: PBMCs. These receptors were collected from a woman under 30 in good health and CMV-seronegative.

CDR3 sequence: CASRGTSKYEQYF. CDR3 in DNA: TGTGCCAGTAGAGGGACTTCCAAATACGAGCAGTACTTC. The chain is built from TRBV19 and TRBJ2-7; the D gene is possibly TRBD2 (6 bases). Looked up from germline, CDR1 is LNHDA and CDR2 is SQIVND (reference sequence). The CDR3 spans 13 residues. V lost 6 bases, J lost 4 bases, and 13 bases lay in between.

The DNA for the CDR3 is TGTGCCAGCAGTTTAGGCGGCGCTAGTCAGGGCGGGGAGCTGTTTTTT. Its translation: CASSLGGASQGGELFF. The chain has TRBV28 and TRBJ2-2; possible D gene TRBD1, 5 bases. Germline V lookup: CDR1 MDHEN, CDR2 SYDVKM. The V end was cut by 2 bases, the J end by 7 bases, with 17 bases between. The length of the CDR3 is 16 residues.

V and J are TRBV7-6 and TRBJ2-7, with 7 bases identical to TRBD2. This CDR3 spans 13 amino acids. Per germline, CDR1 SGHVS and CDR2 FNYEAQ. Trimming removed 3 bases from V and 6 bases from J; junction bases left unmatched: 5. The CDR3 bases are TGTGCCAGCAGCTTTGGGCGGGAGTCCGAGCAGTACTTC. Amino acid sequence: CASSFGRESEQYF.

This clone was seen more than once but under ten times. The J gene is TRBJ1-5, the V gene TRBV19, with D uncertain. CDR1 and CDR2 (germline): LNHDA, SQIVND (reference sequence). This CDR3 region has 13 residues. The germline V and J ends were trimmed by 4 bases and 3 bases, with 7 bases remaining between them. The CDR3 sequence: CASSTRVNQPQHF. The CDR3 region has the DNA TGTGCCAGTAGTACCCGGGTCAATCAGCCCCAGCATTTT.

The rearrangement links TRBV11-2 to TRBJ2-6; possible D gene TRBD2, 6 bases. CDR3 length equals 19 residues. The germline CDR1 and CDR2 sequences are SGHAT and FQNNGV. V lost 1 base and J lost 0, with 16 bases in between. The CDR3 reads CASSLVGRGTVSGANVLTF. The DNA of the CDR3 is TGTGCCAGCAGCTTAGTTGGGCGGGGTACGGTCTCTGGGGCCAACGTCCTGACTTTC.

Comments on this clone: At one boundary the junction diverges from the germline segment, which might be a read error. The chain recombines TRBV28 with TRBJ1-3; the match to TRBD1 covers 7 bases. The CDR3 spans 15 residues. Germline lookup yields CDR1 MDHEN and CDR2 SYDVKM. CDR3 loop: CASSDLTGTGNTIYF. In nucleotides, the CDR3 is TGTGCCAGCAGTGACCTGACAGGGACTGGGAACACCATATATTTT. Variable domain in full (rest from reference TRBV28 and TRBJ1-3): DVKVTQSSRYLVKRTGEKVFLECVQDMDHENMFWYRQDPGLGLRLIYFSYDVKMKEKGDIPEGYSVSREKKERFSLILESASTNQTSMYLCASSDLTGTGNTIYFGEGSWLTVV.

Only a few counts were recorded for this clone. This chain joins TRBV28 and TRBJ2-3, with TRBD1 identical over 7 bases. V lost 5 bases and J lost 3; bases outside the gene matches: 14. The germline CDR1 and CDR2 sequences are MDHEN and SYDVKM. The length of the CDR3 is 17 residues. The CDR3 nucleotides are TGTGCCAGCAGTCGGATAGGGGGCGCCGGATTTACAGATACGCAGTATTTT. It yields the protein CASSRIGGAGFTDTQYF.

The genes are TRBV19 and TRBJ1-1; 7 nucleotides agree with TRBD1. The V segment lost 7 bases and the J segment 7 bases; nucleotides outside the gene matches: 15. Germline V gives CDR1 LNHDA, CDR2 SQIVND (reference sequence). The length of the CDR3 is 15 residues. The CDR3 region is CASNDERRGLGEAFF. The CDR3 DNA is TGTGCCAGTAACGACGAAAGGAGGGGGCTCGGTGAAGCTTTCTTT.